The rows below give T cell receptor beta chains drawn from one sample of a study of blood T cell repertoires in COVID-19. Sequenced by immunoSEQ multiplex PCR; TCRdb stores in-frame clones only, minus some. The sample holds about 220,000 clones; roughly 84% are singletons and the top ten take around 3.5%. Input material: peripheral blood. These receptors originate from a woman older than 75 with acute or convalescent COVID-19. CDR3s include the opening cysteine and the closing phenylalanine or tryptophan. Fields, in order: V gene, D gene, clone size, J gene, CDR3 DNA, CDR3 protein. D genes are given only for firm matches. Clone size is shown for a subset of rows, as once, few, many or a class of expanded clone.

v_call: TRBV7-2
d_call: .
clone_size: .
j_call: TRBJ1-2
cdr3_nt: TGTGCCAGCAGCTCCTGGGCAGGAGGGAGTTCTGGTTCTTTCTACACCTTC
cdr3_aa: CASSSWAGGSSGSFYTF

v_call: TRBV19
d_call: .
clone_size: .
j_call: TRBJ1-1
cdr3_nt: TGTGCCAGTAGTATGCCAGGGGTTTCTACTGAAGCTTTCTTT
cdr3_aa: CASSMPGVSTEAFF

v_call: TRBV11-2
d_call: TRBD1
clone_size: .
j_call: TRBJ1-6
cdr3_nt: TGTGCCAGCAGCACTCGGACAGGGGGAGGTTCACCCCTCCACTTT
cdr3_aa: CASSTRTGGGSPLHF

v_call: TRBV19
d_call: .
clone_size: few
j_call: TRBJ2-1
cdr3_nt: TGTGCCAGTACCTCGCGGGCCTACAATGAGCAGTTCTTC
cdr3_aa: CASTSRAYNEQFF

v_call: TRBV24-1
d_call: .
clone_size: .
j_call: TRBJ2-2
cdr3_nt: TGTGCCACCAGTGATACAGCTCCAAGTAACACCGGGGAGCTGTTTTTT
cdr3_aa: CATSDTAPSNTGELFF

v_call: TRBV6-5
d_call: .
clone_size: .
j_call: TRBJ1-2
cdr3_nt: TGTGCCAGCAGCCCCGGGAGCCCAGGCGGCTACACCTTC
cdr3_aa: CASSPGSPGGYTF

v_call: TRBV11-2
d_call: .
clone_size: .
j_call: TRBJ1-1
cdr3_nt: TGTGCCAGCAGCCGCGTGGCGGGGGGTAAAGGGGCTTTCTTT
cdr3_aa: CASSRVAGGKGAFF

v_call: TRBV18
d_call: TRBD1
clone_size: few
j_call: TRBJ2-2
cdr3_nt: TGTGCCAGCTCACCCCTAGGACAGGGGCCCGGGGAGCTGTTTTTT
cdr3_aa: CASSPLGQGPGELFF

v_call: TRBV4-1
d_call: TRBD1
clone_size: .
j_call: TRBJ2-2
cdr3_nt: TGCGCCAGCAGCGAACAGGGGGCGGATAACACCGGGGAGCTGTTTTTT
cdr3_aa: CASSEQGADNTGELFF

v_call: TRBV2
d_call: .
clone_size: .
j_call: TRBJ2-7
cdr3_nt: TGTGCCAGCAGAGACCCGGGAGCCCTATACGAGCAGTACTTC
cdr3_aa: CASRDPGALYEQYF

v_call: TRBV5-1
d_call: TRBD1
clone_size: .
j_call: TRBJ1-5
cdr3_nt: TGCGCCAGCAGCCCCGGGACAGGGGTTCAGCCCCAGCATTTT
cdr3_aa: CASSPGTGVQPQHF

v_call: TRBV7-3
d_call: TRBD2
clone_size: .
j_call: TRBJ2-3
cdr3_nt: TGTGCCAGCTGCCCCTTAGGCGGGGGGGGAGATACGCAGTATTTT
cdr3_aa: CASCPLGGGGDTQYF

v_call: TRBV5-6
d_call: .
clone_size: .
j_call: TRBJ2-7
cdr3_nt: TGTGCCAGCGCTTCGGTCCCACCCTCCTACGAGCAGTACTTC
cdr3_aa: CASASVPPSYEQYF

v_call: TRBV5-1
d_call: TRBD2
clone_size: .
j_call: TRBJ2-5
cdr3_nt: TGCGCCAGCAGCTCCCAGACTAGCTTACAAGAGACCCAGTACTTC
cdr3_aa: CASSSQTSLQETQYF

v_call: TRBV6-1
d_call: .
clone_size: .
j_call: TRBJ2-5
cdr3_nt: TGTGCCAGCAGTGATGTAGGACTAATCAATGGGGAGACCCAGTACTTC
cdr3_aa: CASSDVGLINGETQYF

v_call: TRBV7-6
d_call: TRBD1
clone_size: .
j_call: TRBJ2-1
cdr3_nt: TGTGCCAGCAGCATCATTTCCGGGACAGGGGGCTACAATGAGCAGTTCTTC
cdr3_aa: CASSIISGTGGYNEQFF

v_call: TRBV6-1
d_call: TRBD1
clone_size: .
j_call: TRBJ2-1
cdr3_nt: TGTGCCAGCAGTGAAGCCGACAGGGGCGTTGTAATCTTC
cdr3_aa: CASSEADRGVVIF

v_call: TRBV5-4
d_call: TRBD1
clone_size: .
j_call: TRBJ1-1
cdr3_nt: TGTGCCAGCAGCTCCGGAAGGGACAGGATATCACTTGAGGCTGAAGCTTTCTTT
cdr3_aa: CASSSGRDRISLEAEAFF

v_call: TRBV11-2
d_call: TRBD1
clone_size: .
j_call: TRBJ1-5
cdr3_nt: TGTGCCAGCAGCTCGGACAGGGCGTTACAGCCCCAGCATTTT
cdr3_aa: CASSSDRALQPQHF

v_call: TRBV29-1
d_call: .
clone_size: .
j_call: TRBJ2-7
cdr3_nt: TGCAGCGTTGAAGAGGGGCACGAGCAGTACTTC
cdr3_aa: CSVEEGHEQYF

v_call: TRBV7-9
d_call: TRBD1
clone_size: once
j_call: TRBJ1-2
cdr3_nt: TGTGCCAGCAGCTCAAAGACAGGGATCGGCGGCTACACCTTC
cdr3_aa: CASSSKTGIGGYTF

v_call: TRBV3-1/TRBV3-2
d_call: .
clone_size: .
j_call: TRBJ1-6
cdr3_nt: TGTGCCAGCAGGGCAGGGCCGAGCTCCTATAATTCACCCCTCCACTTT
cdr3_aa: CASRAGPSSYNSPLHF

v_call: TRBV28
d_call: TRBD1
clone_size: .
j_call: TRBJ1-4
cdr3_nt: TGTGCCAGCAGTCCCGGGGGGACAGGGAGAGAAAAACTGTTTTTT
cdr3_aa: CASSPGGTGREKLFF

v_call: TRBV2
d_call: .
clone_size: few
j_call: TRBJ2-2
cdr3_nt: TGTGCCAGCAGTGCAGAGAACACCGGGGAGCTGTTTTTT
cdr3_aa: CASSAENTGELFF

v_call: TRBV4-1
d_call: TRBD1
clone_size: .
j_call: TRBJ2-7
cdr3_nt: TGCGCCAGCAGCCAAGATAGGCTAGGACAGGGCCCGTACGAGCAGTACTTC
cdr3_aa: CASSQDRLGQGPYEQYF

v_call: TRBV2
d_call: .
clone_size: .
j_call: TRBJ1-3
cdr3_nt: TGTGCCAGCACCCGTGGGACAACTGGAAACACCATATATTTT
cdr3_aa: CASTRGTTGNTIYF

v_call: TRBV28
d_call: .
clone_size: once
j_call: TRBJ1-2
cdr3_nt: TGTGCCAGCACCTGGACAGCTAACTATGGCTACACCTTC
cdr3_aa: CASTWTANYGYTF

v_call: TRBV4-2
d_call: .
clone_size: .
j_call: TRBJ2-1
cdr3_nt: TGTGCCAGCAGCCAAGGCCAGGGGGGTTACAATGAGCAGTTCTTC
cdr3_aa: CASSQGQGGYNEQFF

v_call: TRBV10-1
d_call: .
clone_size: .
j_call: TRBJ1-4
cdr3_nt: TGCGCCAGGTCCGGGGTTAGCGGTAGCACTAATGAAAAACTGTTTTTT
cdr3_aa: CARSGVSGSTNEKLFF

v_call: TRBV5-1
d_call: .
clone_size: once
j_call: TRBJ2-5
cdr3_nt: TGCGCCAGCAGCGCGGGACCAGGGGAGACCCAGTACTTC
cdr3_aa: CASSAGPGETQYF

v_call: TRBV9
d_call: TRBD2
clone_size: .
j_call: TRBJ2-7
cdr3_nt: TGTGCCAGCAGCGTAGAGGCGGGCGGGGGCTCCTACGAGCAGTACTTC
cdr3_aa: CASSVEAGGGSYEQYF

v_call: TRBV6-6
d_call: .
clone_size: .
j_call: TRBJ1-2
cdr3_nt: TGTGCCAGCAGTTACAAGGACAGCCTTGGCTACACCTTC
cdr3_aa: CASSYKDSLGYTF

v_call: TRBV5-1
d_call: .
clone_size: .
j_call: TRBJ1-1
cdr3_nt: TGCGCCAGCAGCTTCTCTGGGGAGCCTAGGGACACTGAAGCTTTCTTT
cdr3_aa: CASSFSGEPRDTEAFF

v_call: TRBV3-1/TRBV3-2
d_call: TRBD1
clone_size: .
j_call: TRBJ2-1
cdr3_nt: TGTGCCAGCAGCCAAGGGTTGGCAGGGGGCAATGAGCAGTTCTTC
cdr3_aa: CASSQGLAGGNEQFF

v_call: TRBV5-1
d_call: .
clone_size: once
j_call: TRBJ1-3
cdr3_nt: TGCGCCAGCAGCTTGGGGGCTCAGGGGCCGAACACCATATATTTT
cdr3_aa: CASSLGAQGPNTIYF

v_call: TRBV5-4
d_call: .
clone_size: once
j_call: TRBJ2-1
cdr3_nt: TGTGCCAGCAGCCCGAACCAGAACTCCTACAATGAGCAGTTCTTC
cdr3_aa: CASSPNQNSYNEQFF

v_call: TRBV28
d_call: TRBD2
clone_size: .
j_call: TRBJ2-7
cdr3_nt: TGTGCCAGCAGTTTATCGGGGGGGGCCTACGAGCAGTACTTC
cdr3_aa: CASSLSGGAYEQYF